This T cell receptor (beta chain) stems from a study of blood T cell repertoires in COVID-19. Study overall: The samples span acute and convalescent COVID-19 from the United States, Italy and Spain.

Germline V gene lookup returns CDR1 SGHRS and CDR2 YFSETQ. V dropped 0 bases and J dropped 7 bases, with 11 bases sitting between them. This CDR3 has 13 residues. Authors' data handling: Counts of nucleated cells, estimated from reference gene primer amplification, were obtained. The assay was immunoSEQ multiplex PCR, and TCRdb's table has in-frame clones only and misses some. Clone size and the V and J calls come from that table; the DNA yielded D and trimming. This sample has about 83,000 clones, with about 90% found just once. This receptor was obtained from a woman in her forties or fifties with active or convalescent COVID-19. The genes are TRBV5-1 and TRBJ2-7; D possibly corresponds to TRBD1 (6 bases). Sequencing was done on a sample of peripheral blood. This chain's CDR3 is CASSLATGWEQYF. In nucleotides, the CDR3 is TGCGCCAGCAGCTTGGCCACAGGGTGGGAGCAGTACTTC.